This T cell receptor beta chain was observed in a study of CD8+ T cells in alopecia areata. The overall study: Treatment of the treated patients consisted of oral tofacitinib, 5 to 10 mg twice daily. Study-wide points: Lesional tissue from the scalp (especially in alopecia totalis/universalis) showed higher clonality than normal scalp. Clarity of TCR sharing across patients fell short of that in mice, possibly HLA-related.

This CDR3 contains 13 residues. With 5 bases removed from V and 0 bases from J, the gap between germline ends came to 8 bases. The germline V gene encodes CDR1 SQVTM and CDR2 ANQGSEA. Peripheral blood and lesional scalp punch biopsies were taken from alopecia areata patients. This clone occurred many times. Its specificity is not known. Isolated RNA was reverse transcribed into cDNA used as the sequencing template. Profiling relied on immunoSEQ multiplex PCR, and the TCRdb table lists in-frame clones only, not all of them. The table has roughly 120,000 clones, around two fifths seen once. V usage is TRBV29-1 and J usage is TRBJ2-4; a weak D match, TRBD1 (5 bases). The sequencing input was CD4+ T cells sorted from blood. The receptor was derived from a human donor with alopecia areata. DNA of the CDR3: TGCAGCGTTCCAGGGCTAGCCAAAAACATTCAGTACTTC. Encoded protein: CSVPGLAKNIQYF.